The 8 T cell receptor beta chains in this list originate from one sample, sequenced in a study of blood T cell repertoires in COVID-19. Assay: immunoSEQ multiplex PCR; the TCRdb copy retains only in-frame clones and omits some. The table has approximately 220,000 clones, about 85% seen once. The specimen sequenced was peripheral blood. These receptors all come from a man in his fifties or sixties who had recovered from COVID-19.

The chain joins TRBV28 to TRBJ2-3; 8 bases fit TRBD2. The CDR3 runs to 16 residues. Germline CDR1 is MDHEN and CDR2 is SYDVKM. The V and J ends lost 5 bases and 5 bases, in that order; junction bases with no gene match: 12. The CDR3 sequence: CASSRRGAGVQDTQYF. The CDR3 region has the DNA TGTGCCAGCAGTCGCCGGGGAGCGGGGGTGCAAGATACGCAGTATTTT.

The V and J genes are TRBV7-8 and TRBJ2-7; 7 bases are shared with TRBD1. The CDR3 loop spans 15 amino acids. Germline V gives CDR1 SGHVS, CDR2 FQNEAQ. Trimming at V came to 5 bases and at J to 0 bases, leaving 7 bases not matched to a gene. CDR3 in DNA: TGTGCCAGCAGCCCCGACAGGGATAGCTCCTACGAGCAGTACTTC. This codes for CASSPDRDSSYEQYF.

The table lists this clone with a few counts. The genes are TRBV7-2 and TRBJ2-1; possibly TRBD1 for D (5 bases). Between the trimmed V and J ends, which lost 5 bases and 6 bases, there was a span of 17 bases. The CDR3 runs 15 residues. CDR1 and CDR2 from the germline V gene are SGHTA and FQGNSA. In DNA form, the CDR3 reads TGTGCCAGCAGCGACGACAGTCTAGGGGCCAATGAGCAGTTCTTC. It translates to CASSDDSLGANEQFF.

The chain recombines TRBV5-6 with TRBJ1-6, with 7 bases fitting TRBD1. This CDR3 has 19 amino acids. Germline V gene data show CDR1 as SGHDT and CDR2 as YYEEEE. The V segment lost 4 bases and the J segment 2 bases; nucleotides outside the gene matches: 15. This CDR3 is CASSPMTGIIGTYNSPLHF. The CDR3 nucleotides read TGTGCCAGCAGCCCCATGACAGGGATAATAGGCACCTATAATTCACCCCTCCACTTT.

CDR3 loop: CASSDPGTVGYGYTF. CDR3 DNA: TGTGCCAGCAGTGACCCCGGCACAGTTGGCTATGGCTACACCTTC. The chain carries TRBV2 and TRBJ1-2; D unresolved. The germline CDR1 and CDR2 sequences are SNHLY and FYNNEI. V gave up 3 bases and J gave up 4 bases, with 15 bases separating them. The CDR3 runs to 15 residues.

This rearrangement joins TRBV7-9 to TRBJ1-1; D possibly corresponds to TRBD1 (5 bases). In germline, CDR1 is SEHNR, CDR2 FQNEAQ (reference sequence). The CDR3 is made up of 15 amino acids. Trimming removed 3 bases from V and 4 bases from J, with 15 bases in between. The CDR3 sequence is CASSFPGQGFTEAFF. The CDR3 DNA reads as TGTGCCAGCAGCTTCCCTGGTCAGGGATTCACTGAAGCTTTCTTT.

This chain joins TRBV7-9 and TRBJ1-2; possibly TRBD1 for D (5 bases). The CDR3 sequence is 15 residues long. From germline, CDR1 is SEHNR and CDR2 FQNEAQ (reference sequence). The V end lost 5 bases, the J end lost 6 bases, and 19 bases lay between the germline ends. The CDR3 nucleotides read TGTGCCAGCAGCGCCAGCGCAGGGTTATGGAATGGCTACACCTTC. Its protein product is CASSASAGLWNGYTF.

This clone was recorded a few times. CDR3 amino acids: CSASSPPGRSSYEQYF. DNA of the CDR3: TGCAGTGCTAGTTCTCCTCCCGGGAGGTCCTCCTACGAGCAGTACTTC. This chain links TRBV20-1 with TRBJ2-7; 7 bases agree with TRBD2. V lost 3 bases to trimming and J lost 0 bases; unmatched junction nucleotides: 11. In germline, CDR1 is DFQATT, CDR2 SNEGSKA (reference sequence). The length of the CDR3 is 16 residues.